This entry concerns a single T cell receptor (beta chain). Its antigen is not identified. At one of its ends the junction is not consistent with the germline gene, which may arise from a read error. The roughly 20-31 mg bulk tissue piece was not sorted before simultaneous RNA and DNA extraction. Every one of the tumor samples had a viable tumor cell content above 75%. This record belongs to a study of tumor-infiltrating lymphocytes in primary liver carcinoma. TCR beta cDNA was made from 400 to 500 ng total RNA with a constant-region primer. Generation of the TCR beta libraries relied on three nested multiplex PCR rounds using slightly modified ARM-PCR. A C-beta reverse primer and TRBV1-TRBV30 forward primers served in each of the first two PCR rounds, at roughly 10 cycles apiece. MiXCR was run by TCRdb on the multiplex PCR reads, yielding one entry per CDR3 protein. The sample has about 78,000 distinct CDR3 sequences, roughly 69% seen once; the top ten hold 28%.

The CDR3 has 14 residues. Germline values: CDR1 SGHDT, CDR2 YYEEEE. Study observations and caveats: Blood's top-250-clone fraction was significantly lower than that of tumors (p = 0.039).

J is TRBJ2-3 and V is TRBV5-6; a weak D match, TRBD2 (5 bases). Sample: liver tumor tissue from sampling region 4. Regarding subset: tumor region T4, right-lateral pole. This TCR derives from a man aged 40-49 years with primary liver carcinoma and hepatitis B virus infection. The CDR3 region has the DNA TGTGCCAGCAGCTTAGGACTGTTCACAGATACGCAGTACTTT. It translates to CASSLGLFTDTQYF. The variable domain in full, completed from reference TRBV5-6 and TRBJ2-3, reads DAGVTQSPTHLIKTRGQQVTLRCSPKSGHDTVSWYQQALGQGPQFIFQYYEEEERQRGNFPDRFSGHQFPNYSSELNVNALLLGDSALYLCASSLGLFTDTQYFGPGTRLTVL.